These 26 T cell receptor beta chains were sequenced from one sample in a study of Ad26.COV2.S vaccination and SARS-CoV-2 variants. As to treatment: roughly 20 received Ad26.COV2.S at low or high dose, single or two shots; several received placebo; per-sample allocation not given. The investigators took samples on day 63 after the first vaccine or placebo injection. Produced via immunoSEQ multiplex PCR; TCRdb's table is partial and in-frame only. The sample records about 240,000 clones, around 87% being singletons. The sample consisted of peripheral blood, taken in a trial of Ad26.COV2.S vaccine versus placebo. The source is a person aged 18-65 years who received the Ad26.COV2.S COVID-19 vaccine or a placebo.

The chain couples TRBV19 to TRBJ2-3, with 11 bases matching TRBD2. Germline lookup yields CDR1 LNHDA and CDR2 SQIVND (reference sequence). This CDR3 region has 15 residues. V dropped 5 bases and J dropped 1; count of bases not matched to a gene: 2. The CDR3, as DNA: TGTGCCAGTAGTCTTAGCGGGGGGGGCACAGATACGCAGTATTTT. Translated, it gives CASSLSGGGTDTQYF. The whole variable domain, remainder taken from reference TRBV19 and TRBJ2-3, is DGGITQSPKYLFRKEGQNVTLSCEQNLNHDAMYWYRQDPGQGLRLIYYSQIVNDFQKGDIAEGYSVSREKKESFPLTVTSAQKNPTAFYLCASSLSGGGTDTQYFGPGTRLTVL.

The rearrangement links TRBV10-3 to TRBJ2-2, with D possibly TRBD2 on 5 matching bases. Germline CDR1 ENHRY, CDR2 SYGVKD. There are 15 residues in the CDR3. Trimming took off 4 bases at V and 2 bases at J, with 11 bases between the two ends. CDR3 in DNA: TGTGCCATCAGTGGTAGGCCGGGAAACACCGGGGAGCTGTTTTTT. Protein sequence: CAISGRPGNTGELFF.

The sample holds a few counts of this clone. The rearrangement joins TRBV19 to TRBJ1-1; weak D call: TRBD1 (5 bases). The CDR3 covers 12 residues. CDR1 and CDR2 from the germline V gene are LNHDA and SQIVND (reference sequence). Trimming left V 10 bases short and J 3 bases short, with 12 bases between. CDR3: CATRARDTEAFF. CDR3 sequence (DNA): TGTGCCACCAGGGCCCGGGACACTGAAGCTTTCTTT.

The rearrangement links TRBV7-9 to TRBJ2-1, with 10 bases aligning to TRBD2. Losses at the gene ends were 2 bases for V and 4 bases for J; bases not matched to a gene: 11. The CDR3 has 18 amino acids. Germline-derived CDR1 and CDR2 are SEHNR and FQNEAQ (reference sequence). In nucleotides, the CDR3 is TGTGCCAGCAGCTTAAGTTCCCAGCGGGAGGGCATTTACAATGAGCAGTTCTTC. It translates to CASSLSSQREGIYNEQFF.

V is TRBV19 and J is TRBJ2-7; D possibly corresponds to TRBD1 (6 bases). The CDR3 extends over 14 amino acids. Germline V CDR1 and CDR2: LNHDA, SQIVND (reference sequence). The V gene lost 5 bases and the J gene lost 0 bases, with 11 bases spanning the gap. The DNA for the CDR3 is TGTGCCAGTAGTCGGGACACGACCTCCTACGAGCAGTACTTC. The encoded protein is CASSRDTTSYEQYF.

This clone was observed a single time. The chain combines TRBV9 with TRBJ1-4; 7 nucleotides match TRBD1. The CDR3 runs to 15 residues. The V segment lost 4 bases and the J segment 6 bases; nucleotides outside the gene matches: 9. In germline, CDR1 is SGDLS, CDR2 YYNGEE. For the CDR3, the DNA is TGTGCCAGCAGCAGGGAAGGGGGCGGATATGAAAAACTGTTTTTT. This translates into CASSREGGGYEKLFF.

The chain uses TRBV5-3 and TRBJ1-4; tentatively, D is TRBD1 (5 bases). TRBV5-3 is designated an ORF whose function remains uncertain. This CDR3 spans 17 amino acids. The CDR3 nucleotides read TGTGCAGCAAAACCCCCCTGGTTTTGGGACCGTAATGAAAAACTGTTTTTT. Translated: CAAKPPWFWDRNEKLFF.

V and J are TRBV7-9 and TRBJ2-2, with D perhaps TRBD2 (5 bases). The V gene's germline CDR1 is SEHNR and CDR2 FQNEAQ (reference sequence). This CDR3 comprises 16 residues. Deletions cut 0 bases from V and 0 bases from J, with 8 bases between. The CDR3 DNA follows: TGTGCCAGCAGCTTAGCTGGAGGCCCGAACACCGGGGAGCTGTTTTTT. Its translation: CASSLAGGPNTGELFF. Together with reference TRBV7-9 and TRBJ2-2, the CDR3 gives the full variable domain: DTGVSQNPRHKITKRGQNVTFRCDPISEHNRLYWYRQTLGQGPEFLTYFQNEAQLEKSRLLSDRFSAERPKGSFSTLEIQRTEQGDSAMYLCASSLAGGPNTGELFFGEGSRLTVL.

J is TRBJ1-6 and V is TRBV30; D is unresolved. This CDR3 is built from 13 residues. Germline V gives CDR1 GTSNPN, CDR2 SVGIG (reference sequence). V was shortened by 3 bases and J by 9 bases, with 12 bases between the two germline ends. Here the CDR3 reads CAWRLDELSPLHF. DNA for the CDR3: TGTGCCTGGAGGCTAGATGAACTTTCACCCCTCCACTTT.

CDR3 coding DNA: TGTGCCAGCAGCCAAGAAGTGGGAACAGCGGGCTACACCTTC. Translating gives CASSQEVGTAGYTF. The genes are TRBV3-1 (or the pseudogene TRBV3-2) and TRBJ1-2; D remains unclear. In germline, CDR1 is LGHDT, CDR2 YNNKEL (reference sequence). V lost 0 bases and J lost 8, with 13 bases in between. The length of the CDR3 is 14 residues.

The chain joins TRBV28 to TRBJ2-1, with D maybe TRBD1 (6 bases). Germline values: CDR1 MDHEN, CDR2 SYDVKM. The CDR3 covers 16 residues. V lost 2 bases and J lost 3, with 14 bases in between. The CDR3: CASSLRGQGHYNEQFF. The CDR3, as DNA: TGTGCCAGCAGTTTACGGGGCCAGGGACACTACAATGAGCAGTTCTTC.

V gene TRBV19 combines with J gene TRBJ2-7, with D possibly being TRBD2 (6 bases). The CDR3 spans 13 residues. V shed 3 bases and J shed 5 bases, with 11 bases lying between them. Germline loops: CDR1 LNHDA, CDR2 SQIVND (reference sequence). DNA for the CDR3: TGTGCCAGTAGTATGGGGAGGTTGGACGAGCAGTACTTC. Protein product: CASSMGRLDEQYF. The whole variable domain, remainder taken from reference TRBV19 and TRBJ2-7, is DGGITQSPKYLFRKEGQNVTLSCEQNLNHDAMYWYRQDPGQGLRLIYYSQIVNDFQKGDIAEGYSVSREKKESFPLTVTSAQKNPTAFYLCASSMGRLDEQYFGPGTRLTVT.

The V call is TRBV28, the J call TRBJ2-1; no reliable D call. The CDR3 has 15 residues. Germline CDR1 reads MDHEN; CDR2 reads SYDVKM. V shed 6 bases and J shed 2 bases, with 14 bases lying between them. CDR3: CASSPAYPTYNEQFF. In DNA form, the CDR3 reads TGTGCCAGCAGCCCGGCGTATCCAACCTACAATGAGCAGTTCTTC.

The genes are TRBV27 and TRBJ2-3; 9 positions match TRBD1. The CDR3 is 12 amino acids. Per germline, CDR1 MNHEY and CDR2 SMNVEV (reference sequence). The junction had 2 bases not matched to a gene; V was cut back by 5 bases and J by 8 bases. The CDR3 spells CASSLGQGTQYF. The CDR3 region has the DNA TGTGCCAGCAGTCTGGGACAGGGTACGCAGTATTTT.

Here the CDR3 reads CASSYGGTNTGELFF. The CDR3 coding sequence is TGTGCCAGCAGTTACGGCGGGACGAACACCGGGGAGCTGTTTTTT. The chain recombines TRBV6-5 with TRBJ2-2, with a possible D match to TRBD2 (6 bases). The V gene lost 2 bases and the J gene lost 0 bases, with 7 bases spanning the gap. Germline V gene data show CDR1 as MNHEY and CDR2 as SVGAGI. The CDR3 is 15 amino acids.

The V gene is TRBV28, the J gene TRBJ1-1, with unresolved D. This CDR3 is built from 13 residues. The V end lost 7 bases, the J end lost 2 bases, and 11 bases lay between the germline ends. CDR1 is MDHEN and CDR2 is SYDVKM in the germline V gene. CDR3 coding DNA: TGTGCCAGCACGCGGGTACCAAACACTGAAGCTTTCTTT. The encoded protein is CASTRVPNTEAFF. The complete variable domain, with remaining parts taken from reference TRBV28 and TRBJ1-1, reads DVKVTQSSRYLVKRTGEKVFLECVQDMDHENMFWYRQDPGLGLRLIYFSYDVKMKEKGDIPEGYSVSREKKERFSLILESASTNQTSMYLCASTRVPNTEAFFGQGTRLTVV.

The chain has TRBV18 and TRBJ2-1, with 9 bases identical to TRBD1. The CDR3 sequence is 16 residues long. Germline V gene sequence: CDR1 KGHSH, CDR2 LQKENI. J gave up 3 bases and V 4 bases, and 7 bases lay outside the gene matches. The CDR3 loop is CASSQLRDRDYNEQFF. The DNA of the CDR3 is TGTGCCAGCTCACAGCTCCGGGACAGGGACTACAATGAGCAGTTCTTC.

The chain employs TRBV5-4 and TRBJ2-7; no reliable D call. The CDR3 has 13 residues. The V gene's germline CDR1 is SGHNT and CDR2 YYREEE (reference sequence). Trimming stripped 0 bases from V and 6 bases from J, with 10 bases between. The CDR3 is CASSLAPSREQYF. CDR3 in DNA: TGTGCCAGCAGCTTGGCCCCCTCTCGCGAGCAGTACTTC.

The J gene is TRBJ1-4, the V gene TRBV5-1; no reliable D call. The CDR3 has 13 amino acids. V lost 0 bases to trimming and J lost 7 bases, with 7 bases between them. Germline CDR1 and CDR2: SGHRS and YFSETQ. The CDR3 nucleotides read TGCGCCAGCAGCTTGGGGCAGAGTGAAAAACTGTTTTTT. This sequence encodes CASSLGQSEKLFF.

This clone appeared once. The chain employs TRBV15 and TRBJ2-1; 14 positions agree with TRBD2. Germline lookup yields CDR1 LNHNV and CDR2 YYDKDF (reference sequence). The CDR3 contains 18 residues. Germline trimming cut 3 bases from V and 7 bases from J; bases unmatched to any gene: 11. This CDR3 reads CATSSLELGLAGVNEQFF. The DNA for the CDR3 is TGTGCCACCAGCAGTCTCGAACTGGGACTAGCGGGAGTTAATGAGCAGTTCTTC.

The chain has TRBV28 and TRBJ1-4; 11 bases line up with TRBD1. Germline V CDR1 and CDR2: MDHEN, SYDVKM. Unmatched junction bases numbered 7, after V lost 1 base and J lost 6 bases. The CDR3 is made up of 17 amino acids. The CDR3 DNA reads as TGTGCCAGCAGTTTATCGCCGGGACAGGGGGGATATGAAAAACTGTTTTTT. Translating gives CASSLSPGQGGYEKLFF.

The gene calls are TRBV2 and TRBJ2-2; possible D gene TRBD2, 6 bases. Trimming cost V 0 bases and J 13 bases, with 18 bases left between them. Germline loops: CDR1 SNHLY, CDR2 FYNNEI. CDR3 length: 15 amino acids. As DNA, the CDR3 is TGTGCCAGCAGTGAAGCTTTGGGAGTCCTGGGAGGGCTGTTTTTT. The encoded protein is CASSEALGVLGGLFF.

The CDR3 DNA is TGTGCCAGCAGCCACCGAAGACTAGCCTCAAGCACAGATACGCAGTATTTT. Amino acid sequence: CASSHRRLASSTDTQYF. This sequence joins TRBV14 and TRBJ2-3; TRBD2 matches 7 bases. The trim removed 3 bases at V and 0 bases at J, leaving 9 bases unmatched. Germline V gene lookup returns CDR1 SGHDN and CDR2 FVKESK. CDR3 length: 17 amino acids.

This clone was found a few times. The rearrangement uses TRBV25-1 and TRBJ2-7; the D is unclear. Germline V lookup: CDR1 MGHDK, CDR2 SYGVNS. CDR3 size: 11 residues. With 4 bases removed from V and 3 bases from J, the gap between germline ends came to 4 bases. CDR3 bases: TGTGCCAGCAGTGTCAACTACGAGCAGTACTTC. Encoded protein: CASSVNYEQYF.

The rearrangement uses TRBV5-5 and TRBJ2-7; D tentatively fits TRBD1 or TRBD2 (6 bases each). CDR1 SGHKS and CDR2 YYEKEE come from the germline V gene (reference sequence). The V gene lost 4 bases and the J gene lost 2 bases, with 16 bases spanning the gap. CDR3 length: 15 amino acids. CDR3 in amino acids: CASSRRGDAPYEQYF. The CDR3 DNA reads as TGTGCCAGCAGCCGGAGGGGGGACGCACCCTACGAGCAGTACTTC.

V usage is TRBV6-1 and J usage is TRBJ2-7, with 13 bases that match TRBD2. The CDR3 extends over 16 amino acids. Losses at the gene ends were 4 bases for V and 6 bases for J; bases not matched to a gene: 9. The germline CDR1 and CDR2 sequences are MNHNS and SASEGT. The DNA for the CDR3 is TGTGCCAGCAGTGTTCTACCGGGACTAGCGGGGAGCGAGCAGTACTTC. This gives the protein CASSVLPGLAGSEQYF.